The source of this T cell receptor beta chain is a study of T cell responses to AZD1222 COVID-19 vaccine. Study-level results: Only five to seven individuals given AZD1222 were seropositive at baseline. Spike was spanned by vaccine-associated CD4 TCRs, which were dominant at 160-218 and 743-854. Repertoire collection took place solely once the T cell response had peaked.

Details on this clone: The antigen remains undetermined. Different DNA sequences within this sample yield the same CDR3.

CDR1 and CDR2 (germline): SGHKS, YYEKEE (reference sequence). V shed 0 bases and J shed 7 bases, with 4 bases lying between them. The CDR3 consists of 11 residues. This table comes from immunoSEQ multiplex PCR, and its TCRdb copy is limited to in-frame clones, with some not included. The profile shows around 180,000 clones, under 95% of them singletons. This sample comprised peripheral blood, obtained 28 days after the second AZD1222 dose. The chain is built from TRBV5-5 and TRBJ1-1; D remains unclear. This clonotype was obtained from an adult who received the AZD1222 COVID-19 vaccine. The CDR3 DNA reads TGTGCCAGCAGCTTGGTCGGTGAAGCTTTCTTT. This translates into CASSLVGEAFF.